This T cell receptor (beta chain) derives from a study of cytomegalovirus exposure and HLA in healthy donors. V lost 0 bases to trimming and J lost 7 bases, with 12 bases between them. CDR3 size: 15 residues. Germline-derived CDR1 and CDR2 are LGHNA and YSLEER. Every donor was a healthy person donating bone marrow. The study ran its PCR with 60 Vbeta and 13 Jbeta primers. The assay was immunoSEQ multiplex PCR, and TCRdb's table has in-frame clones only and misses some. The sample lists 150,000 to 200,000 clones; approximately 73% were seen once. Whole-study findings and limits: Presence/absence results assume similar sequencing depth per donor, which may not hold. For most TCR beta V segments, an earlier analysis put the productive rate at about 90% or about 30% of the time. With later analysis, a missense DCLRE1C variant became linked to TCR beta V- and J-gene trimming.

For this clone: Its antigen is still unknown.

This clonotype was sampled from a woman aged 30 to 39 in good health and CMV-seropositive. The sequencing input was PBMCs. V gene TRBV4-3 combines with J gene TRBJ2-2, with no clear D. The CDR3 here is CASSQESQFIGELFF. CDR3 coding DNA: TGCGCCAGCAGCCAAGAATCACAGTTTATCGGGGAGCTGTTTTTT.